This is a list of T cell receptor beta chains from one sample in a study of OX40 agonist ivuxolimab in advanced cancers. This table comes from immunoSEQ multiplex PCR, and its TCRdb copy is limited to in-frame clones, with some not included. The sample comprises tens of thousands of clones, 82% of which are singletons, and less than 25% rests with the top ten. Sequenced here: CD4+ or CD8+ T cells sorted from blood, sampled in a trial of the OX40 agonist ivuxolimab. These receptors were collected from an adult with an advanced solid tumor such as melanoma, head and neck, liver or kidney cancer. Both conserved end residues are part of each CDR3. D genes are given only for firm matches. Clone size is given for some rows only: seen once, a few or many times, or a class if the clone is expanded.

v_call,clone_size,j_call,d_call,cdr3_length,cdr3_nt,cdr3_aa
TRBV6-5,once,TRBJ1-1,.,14,TGTGCCAGCAGTGCCGCGGTTCAGGGGACTGAAGCTTTCTTT,CASSAAVQGTEAFF
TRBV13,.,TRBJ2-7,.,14,TGTGCCAGCAGCTCGAGAGACGTCTACTACGAGCAGTACTTC,CASSSRDVYYEQYF
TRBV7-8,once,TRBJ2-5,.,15,TGTGCCAGCAGCCCCCGGTACAGGGCTCCAGAGACCCAGTACTTC,CASSPRYRAPETQYF
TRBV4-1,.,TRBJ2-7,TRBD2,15,TGCGCCAGCAGCCAAGAACCCAGCGGGGGGTATGAGCAGTACTTC,CASSQEPSGGYEQYF
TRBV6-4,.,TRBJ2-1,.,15,TGTGCCAGCAGTAACTTTTTTGGGACACCCGATGAGCAGTTCTTC,CASSNFFGTPDEQFF
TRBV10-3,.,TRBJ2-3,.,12,TGTGCCATCAGTCAGGGCGCAGATACGCAGTATTTT,CAISQGADTQYF
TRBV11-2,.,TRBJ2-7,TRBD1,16,TGTGCCAGCAGCTTAGAGCGGACAGGGGCTACCTACGAGCAGTACTTC,CASSLERTGATYEQYF
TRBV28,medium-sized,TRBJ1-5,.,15,TGTGCCAGCAGTAACCCAAAATATAGCAATCAGCCCCAGCATTTT,CASSNPKYSNQPQHF
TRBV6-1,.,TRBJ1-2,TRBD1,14,TGTGCCAGCACCTTAGGACAGGGGGCGTATGGCTACACCTTC,CASTLGQGAYGYTF
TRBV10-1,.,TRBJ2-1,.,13,TGCGCCAGCAGTGTTGCAGGGCACAATGAGCAGTTCTTC,CASSVAGHNEQFF
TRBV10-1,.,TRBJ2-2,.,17,TGCGCCAGCAGTGAGTCCTCAGTAGCTGGGGGCACCGGGGAGCTGTTTTTT,CASSESSVAGGTGELFF
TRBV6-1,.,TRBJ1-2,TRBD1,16,TGTGCCAGCAGTGAAGGGACAGGGGATCGTGCCTATGGCTACACCTTC,CASSEGTGDRAYGYTF
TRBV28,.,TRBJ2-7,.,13,TGTGCCAGCAGTATACAGGGACCCTACGAGCAGTACTTC,CASSIQGPYEQYF
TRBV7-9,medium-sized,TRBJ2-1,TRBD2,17,TGTGCCAGCAGCCCACGGACTAGCGCGACATCCTACAATGAGCAGTTCTTC,CASSPRTSATSYNEQFF
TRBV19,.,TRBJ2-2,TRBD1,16,TGTGCCAGTAGTCCAGCCGACAGGGTCGACACCGGGGAGCTGTTTTTT,CASSPADRVDTGELFF
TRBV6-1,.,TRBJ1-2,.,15,TGTGCCAGCAGTGATTGGGTCAAGTTTTTCTATGGCTACACCTTC,CASSDWVKFFYGYTF
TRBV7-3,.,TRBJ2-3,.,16,TGTGCCAGCAGCTTGTATGTCGGGGGGCGCACAGATACGCAGTATTTT,CASSLYVGGRTDTQYF